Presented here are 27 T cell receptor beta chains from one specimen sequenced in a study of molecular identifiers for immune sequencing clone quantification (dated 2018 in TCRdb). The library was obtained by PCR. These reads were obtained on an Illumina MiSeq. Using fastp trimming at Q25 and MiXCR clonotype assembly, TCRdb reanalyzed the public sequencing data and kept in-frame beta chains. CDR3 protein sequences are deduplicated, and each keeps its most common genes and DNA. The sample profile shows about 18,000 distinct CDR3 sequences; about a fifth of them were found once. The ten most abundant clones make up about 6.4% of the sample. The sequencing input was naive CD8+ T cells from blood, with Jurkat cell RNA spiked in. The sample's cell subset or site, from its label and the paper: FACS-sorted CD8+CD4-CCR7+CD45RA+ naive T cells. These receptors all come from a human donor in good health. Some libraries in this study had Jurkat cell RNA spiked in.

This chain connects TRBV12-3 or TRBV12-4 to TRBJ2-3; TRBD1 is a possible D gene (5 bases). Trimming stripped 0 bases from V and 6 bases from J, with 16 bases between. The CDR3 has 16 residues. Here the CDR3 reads CASSLAVPGRWDTQYF. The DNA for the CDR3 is TGTGCCAGCAGTTTAGCGGTCCCAGGGCGCTGGGATACGCAGTATTTT.

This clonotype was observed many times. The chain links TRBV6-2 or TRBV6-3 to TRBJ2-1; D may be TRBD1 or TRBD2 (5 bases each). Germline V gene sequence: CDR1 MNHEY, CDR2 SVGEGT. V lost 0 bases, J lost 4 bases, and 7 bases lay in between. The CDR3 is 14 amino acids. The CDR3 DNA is TGTGCCAGCAGTTACTCATGGGGGTACAATGAGCAGTTCTTC. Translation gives CASSYSWGYNEQFF.

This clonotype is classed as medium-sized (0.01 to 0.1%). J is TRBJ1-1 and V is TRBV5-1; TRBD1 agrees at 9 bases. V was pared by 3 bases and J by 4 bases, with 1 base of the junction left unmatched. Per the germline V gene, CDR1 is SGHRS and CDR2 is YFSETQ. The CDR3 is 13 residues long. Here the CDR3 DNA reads TGCGCCAGCAGCTGGACAGGGGCCACTGAAGCTTTCTTT. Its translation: CASSWTGATEAFF.

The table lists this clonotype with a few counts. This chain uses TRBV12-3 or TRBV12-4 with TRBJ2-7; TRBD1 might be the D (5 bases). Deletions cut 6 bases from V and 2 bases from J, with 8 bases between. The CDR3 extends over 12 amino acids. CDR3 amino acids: CASSDSAYEQYF. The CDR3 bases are TGTGCCAGCAGCGACAGTGCCTACGAGCAGTACTTC.

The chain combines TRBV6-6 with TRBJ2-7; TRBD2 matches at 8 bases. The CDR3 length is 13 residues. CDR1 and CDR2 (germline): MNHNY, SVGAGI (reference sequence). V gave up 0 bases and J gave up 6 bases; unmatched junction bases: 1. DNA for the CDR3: TGTGCCAGCAGTTACTCCCTAGCGGGCGAGCAGTACTTC. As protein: CASSYSLAGEQYF.

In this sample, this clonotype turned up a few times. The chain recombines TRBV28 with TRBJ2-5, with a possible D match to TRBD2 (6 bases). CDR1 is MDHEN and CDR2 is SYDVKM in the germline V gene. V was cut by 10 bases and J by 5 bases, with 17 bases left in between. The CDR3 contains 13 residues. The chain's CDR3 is CATHTGLAETQYF. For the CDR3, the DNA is TGTGCCACCCACACGGGACTGGCGGAGACCCAGTACTTC.

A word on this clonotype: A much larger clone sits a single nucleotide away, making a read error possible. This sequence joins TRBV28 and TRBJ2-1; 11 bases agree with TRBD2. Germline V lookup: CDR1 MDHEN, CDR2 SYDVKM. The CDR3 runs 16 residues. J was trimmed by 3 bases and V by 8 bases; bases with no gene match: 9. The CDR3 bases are TGTGCCAGCGGTCTAGTACTAGCGGGAGTCTACAATGAGCAGTTCTTC. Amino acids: CASGLVLAGVYNEQFF.

The CDR3 here is CAISLLAGDTDTQYF. CDR3 nucleotide sequence: TGTGCCATCAGCCTACTAGCGGGAGACACAGATACGCAGTATTTT. This sequence joins TRBV10-3 and TRBJ2-3; 11 bases are a match to TRBD2. Trimming removed 6 bases from V and 2 bases from J; junction bases left unmatched: 4. Germline CDR1 reads ENHRY; CDR2 reads SYGVKD. The CDR3 runs to 15 residues.

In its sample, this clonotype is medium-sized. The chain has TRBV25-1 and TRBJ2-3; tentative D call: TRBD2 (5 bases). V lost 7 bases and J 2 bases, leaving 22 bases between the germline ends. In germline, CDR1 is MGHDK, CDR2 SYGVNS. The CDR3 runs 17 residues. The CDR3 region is CASTPTAVLGYTDTQYF. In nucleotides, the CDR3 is TGTGCCAGCACCCCCACAGCGGTATTGGGTTACACAGATACGCAGTATTTT.

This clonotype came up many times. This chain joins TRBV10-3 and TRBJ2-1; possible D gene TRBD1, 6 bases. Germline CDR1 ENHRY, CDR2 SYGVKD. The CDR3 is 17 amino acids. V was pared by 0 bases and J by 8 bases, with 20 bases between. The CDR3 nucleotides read TGTGCCATCAGTGAGTCGTCCAGGGGTGGGTTGGAGGATGAGCAGTTCTTC. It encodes CAISESSRGGLEDEQFF.

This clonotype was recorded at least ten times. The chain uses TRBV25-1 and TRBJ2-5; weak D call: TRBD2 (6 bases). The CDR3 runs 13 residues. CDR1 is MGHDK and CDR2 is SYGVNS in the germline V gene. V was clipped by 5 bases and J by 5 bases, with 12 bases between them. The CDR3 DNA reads TGTGCCAGCAGTATCGGGAGTGGGGAGACCCAGTACTTC. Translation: CASSIGSGETQYF.

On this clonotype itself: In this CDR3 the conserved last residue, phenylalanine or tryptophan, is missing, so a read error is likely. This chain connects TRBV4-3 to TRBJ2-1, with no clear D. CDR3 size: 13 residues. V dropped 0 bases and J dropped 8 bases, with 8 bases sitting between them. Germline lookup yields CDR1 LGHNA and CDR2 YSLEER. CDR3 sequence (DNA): TGCGCCAGCAGCCAAGACGAAGTATATGAGCAGTTCCTC. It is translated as CASSQDEVYEQFL.

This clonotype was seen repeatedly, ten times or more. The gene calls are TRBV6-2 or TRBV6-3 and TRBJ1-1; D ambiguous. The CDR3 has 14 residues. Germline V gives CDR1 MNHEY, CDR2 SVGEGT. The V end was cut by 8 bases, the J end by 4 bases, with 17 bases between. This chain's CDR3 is CASVPRAPSTEAFF. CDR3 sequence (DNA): TGTGCCAGCGTACCCCGGGCCCCGAGCACTGAAGCTTTCTTT.

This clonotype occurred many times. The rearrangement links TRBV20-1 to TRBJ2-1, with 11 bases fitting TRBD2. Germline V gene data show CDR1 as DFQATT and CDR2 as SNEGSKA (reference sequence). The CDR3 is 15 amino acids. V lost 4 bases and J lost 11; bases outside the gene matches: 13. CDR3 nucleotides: TGCAGTGCTAATACCCGACTAGCGGGGCTCCAGAAGCAGTTCTTC. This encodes CSANTRLAGLQKQFF.

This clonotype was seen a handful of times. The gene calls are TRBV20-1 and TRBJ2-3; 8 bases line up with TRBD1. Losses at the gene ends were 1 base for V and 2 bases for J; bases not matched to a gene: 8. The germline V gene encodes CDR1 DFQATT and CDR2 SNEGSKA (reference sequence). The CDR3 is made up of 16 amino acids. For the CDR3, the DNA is TGCAGTGCTAGAGGTCGGGACAGGCGACCCACAGATACGCAGTATTTT. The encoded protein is CSARGRDRRPTDTQYF.

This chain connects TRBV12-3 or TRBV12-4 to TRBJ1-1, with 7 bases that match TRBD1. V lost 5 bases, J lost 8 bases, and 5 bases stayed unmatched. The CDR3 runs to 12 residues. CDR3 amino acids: CASSPGGAEAFF. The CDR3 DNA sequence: TGTGCCAGCAGTCCAGGGGGTGCCGAAGCTTTCTTT.

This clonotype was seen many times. The CDR3 here is CASSQGELAGVGELFF. Here the CDR3 DNA reads TGCGCCAGCAGCCAAGGCGAACTAGCGGGAGTCGGGGAGCTGTTTTTT. V and J are TRBV4-3 and TRBJ2-2; 11 bases fit TRBD2. This CDR3 contains 16 residues. The J segment lost 7 bases and the V segment lost 1 base, leaving 5 bases of the junction unmatched. Germline V lookup: CDR1 LGHNA, CDR2 YSLEER.

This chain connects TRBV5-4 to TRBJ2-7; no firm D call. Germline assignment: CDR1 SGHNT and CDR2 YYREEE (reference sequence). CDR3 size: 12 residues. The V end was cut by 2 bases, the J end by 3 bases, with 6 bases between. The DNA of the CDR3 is TGTGCCAGCAGCTTCCAGATCTACGAGCAGTACTTC. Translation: CASSFQIYEQYF.

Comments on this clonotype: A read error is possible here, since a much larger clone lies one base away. The CDR3 sequence is CASSEIRGENIQYF. The CDR3 DNA sequence: TGTGCCAGCAGTGAAATAAGGGGAGAAAACATTCAGTACTTC. The rearrangement uses TRBV6-1 and TRBJ2-4; TRBD1 or TRBD2 may be the D gene (5 bases each). Germline V lookup: CDR1 MNHNS, CDR2 SASEGT. The V gene lost 2 bases and the J gene lost 5 bases, with 10 bases spanning the gap. The CDR3 extends over 14 amino acids.

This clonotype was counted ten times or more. CDR3: CASSPPDKIEAFF. The CDR3 bases are TGTGCCAGCTCACCACCAGACAAAATTGAAGCTTTCTTT. The V gene is TRBV18, the J gene TRBJ1-1; D is undetermined. Germline CDR1 reads KGHSH; CDR2 reads LQKENI. Trimming took off 0 bases at V and 7 bases at J, with 9 bases between the two ends. This CDR3 contains 13 residues.

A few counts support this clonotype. This CDR3 is CASSLMGGADYEGYTF. CDR3 DNA sequence: TGTGCCAGCAGTCTGATGGGGGGCGCGGATTATGAAGGCTACACCTTC. The chain links TRBV6-6 to TRBJ1-2, with D maybe TRBD1 (6 bases). The CDR3 runs to 16 residues. In germline, CDR1 is MNHNY, CDR2 SVGAGI (reference sequence). The V end was cut by 5 bases, the J end by 8 bases, with 24 bases between.

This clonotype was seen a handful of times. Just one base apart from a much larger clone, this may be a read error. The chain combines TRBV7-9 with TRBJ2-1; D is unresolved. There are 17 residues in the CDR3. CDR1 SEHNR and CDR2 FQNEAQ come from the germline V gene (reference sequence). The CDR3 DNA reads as TGTACCAGCAGCTGGAAAGACACCCCCGCTTTCTACAATGAGCAGTTCTTC. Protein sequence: CTSSWKDTPAFYNEQFF.

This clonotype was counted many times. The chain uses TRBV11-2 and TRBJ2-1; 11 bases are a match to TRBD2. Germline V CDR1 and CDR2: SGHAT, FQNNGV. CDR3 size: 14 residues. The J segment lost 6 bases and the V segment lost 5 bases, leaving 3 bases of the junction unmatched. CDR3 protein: CASSGLAGPNEQFF. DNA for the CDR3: TGTGCCAGCAGCGGACTAGCGGGCCCCAATGAGCAGTTCTTC. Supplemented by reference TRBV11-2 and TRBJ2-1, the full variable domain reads EAGVAQSPRYKIIEKRQSVAFWCNPISGHATLYWYQQILGQGPKLLIQFQNNGVVDDSQLPKDRFSAERLKGVDSTLKIQPAKLEDSAVYLCASSGLAGPNEQFFGPGTRLTVL.

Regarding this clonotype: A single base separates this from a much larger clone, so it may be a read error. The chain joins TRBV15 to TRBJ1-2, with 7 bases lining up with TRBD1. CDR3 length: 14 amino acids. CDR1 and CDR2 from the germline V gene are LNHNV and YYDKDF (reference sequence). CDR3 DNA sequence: TGTGCCACCAGCGGAGAGACAGGGTCCGGGGGCTACACCTTC. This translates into CATSGETGSGGYTF.

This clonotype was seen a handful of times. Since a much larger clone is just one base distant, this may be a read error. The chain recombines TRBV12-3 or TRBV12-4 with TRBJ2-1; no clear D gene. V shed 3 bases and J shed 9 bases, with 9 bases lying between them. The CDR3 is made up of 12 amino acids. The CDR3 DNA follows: TGTGCCAGCAGTTTGGAGACGATTGAGCAGTTCTTC. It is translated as CASSLETIEQFF.

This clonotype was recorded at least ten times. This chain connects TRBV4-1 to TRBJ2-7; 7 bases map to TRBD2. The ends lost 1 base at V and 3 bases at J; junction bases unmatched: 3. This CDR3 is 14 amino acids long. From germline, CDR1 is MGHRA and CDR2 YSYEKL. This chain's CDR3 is CASSQASGVYEQYF. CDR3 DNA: TGCGCCAGCAGCCAAGCTAGCGGAGTCTACGAGCAGTACTTC.

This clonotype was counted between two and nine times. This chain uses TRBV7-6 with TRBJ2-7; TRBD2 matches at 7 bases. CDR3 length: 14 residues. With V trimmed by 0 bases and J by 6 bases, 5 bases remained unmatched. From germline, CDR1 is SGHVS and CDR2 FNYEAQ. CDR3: CASSLAGRVGEQYF. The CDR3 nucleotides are TGTGCCAGCAGCTTAGCAGGGAGGGTTGGCGAGCAGTACTTC.